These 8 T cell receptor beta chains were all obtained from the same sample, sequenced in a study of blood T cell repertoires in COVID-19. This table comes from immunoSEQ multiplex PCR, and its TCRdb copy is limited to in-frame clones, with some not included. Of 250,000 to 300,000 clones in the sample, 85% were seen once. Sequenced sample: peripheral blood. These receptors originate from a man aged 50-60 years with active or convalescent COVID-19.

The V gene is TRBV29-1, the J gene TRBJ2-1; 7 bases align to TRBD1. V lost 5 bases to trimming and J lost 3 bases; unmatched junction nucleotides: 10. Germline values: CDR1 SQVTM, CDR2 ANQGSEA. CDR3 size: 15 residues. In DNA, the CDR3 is TGCAGCGTTCACCGACAGGGATCCATCTACAATGAGCAGTTCTTC. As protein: CSVHRQGSIYNEQFF.

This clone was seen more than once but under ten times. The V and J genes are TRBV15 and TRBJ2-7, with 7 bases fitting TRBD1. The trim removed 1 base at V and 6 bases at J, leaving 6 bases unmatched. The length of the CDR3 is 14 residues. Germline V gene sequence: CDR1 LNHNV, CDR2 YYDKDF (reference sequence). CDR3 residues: CATSRVGGIGEQYF. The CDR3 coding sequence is TGTGCCACCAGCAGAGTAGGGGGCATCGGCGAGCAGTACTTC.

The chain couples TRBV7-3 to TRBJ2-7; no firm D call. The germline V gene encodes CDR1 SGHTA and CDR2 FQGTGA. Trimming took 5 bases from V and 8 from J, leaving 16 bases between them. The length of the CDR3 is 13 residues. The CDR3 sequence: CASSQGETQKQYF. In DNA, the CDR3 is TGTGCCAGCAGCCAAGGAGAGACTCAAAAGCAGTACTTC.

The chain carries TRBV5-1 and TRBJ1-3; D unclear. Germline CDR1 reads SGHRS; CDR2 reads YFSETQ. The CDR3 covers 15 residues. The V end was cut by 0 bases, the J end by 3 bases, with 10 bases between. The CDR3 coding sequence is TGCGCCAGCAGCTTGGACGGGAGTGTTGGAAACACCATATATTTT. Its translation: CASSLDGSVGNTIYF.

The CDR3 is CASIPPSGRARHNEQFF. The CDR3 DNA sequence: TGTGCCAGCATCCCCCCTAGCGGGAGGGCCCGTCACAATGAGCAGTTCTTC. This rearrangement joins TRBV2 to TRBJ2-1; 12 bases line up with TRBD2. Germline V gene data show CDR1 as SNHLY and CDR2 as FYNNEI. CDR3 length equals 17 residues. The V and J ends lost 7 bases and 5 bases, in that order; junction bases with no gene match: 12.

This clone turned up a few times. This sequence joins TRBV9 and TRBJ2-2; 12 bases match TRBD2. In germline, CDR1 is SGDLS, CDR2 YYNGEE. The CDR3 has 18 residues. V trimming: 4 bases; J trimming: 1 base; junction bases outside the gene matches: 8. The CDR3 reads CASSPRTSGKMNTGELFF. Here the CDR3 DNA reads TGTGCCAGCAGCCCTCGGACTAGCGGGAAGATGAACACCGGGGAGCTGTTTTTT.

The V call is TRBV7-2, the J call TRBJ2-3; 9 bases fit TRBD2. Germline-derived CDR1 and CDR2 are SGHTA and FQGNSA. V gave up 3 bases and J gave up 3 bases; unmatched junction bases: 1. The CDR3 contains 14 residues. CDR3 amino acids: CASSFSGSTDTQYF. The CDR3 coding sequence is TGTGCCAGCAGCTTTAGCGGGAGTACAGATACGCAGTATTTT.

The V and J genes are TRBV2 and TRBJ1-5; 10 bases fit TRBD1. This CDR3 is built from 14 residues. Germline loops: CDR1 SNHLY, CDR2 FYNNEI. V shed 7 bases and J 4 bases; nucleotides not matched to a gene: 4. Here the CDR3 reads CASIQDRGNQPQHF. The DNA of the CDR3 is TGTGCCAGCATCCAGGACAGGGGGAATCAGCCCCAGCATTTT.